Sequencing of this TCR beta chain was carried out in a study of long-term antiretroviral therapy in people with HIV. Study in general: Sampling started about a decade before the 2015 immediate-ART recommendation.

This CDR3 has 19 residues. From germline, CDR1 is SGHAT and CDR2 FQNNGV. V lost 5 bases, J lost 3 bases, and 10 bases stayed unmatched. Version v3.0 of the immunoSEQ assay was performed at survey level. A per-sample goal of roughly 40,000-50,000 T-cell genomes was targeted by sequencing. Generated by immunoSEQ multiplex PCR, the TCRdb table keeps only in-frame clones and is missing some. The data contain some 23,000 clones, more than 75% of them singletons. Overall study findings and caveats: In samples taken after ART, diversity increased but remained below transplant donor control levels. Among HIV repertoires, CDR3 length ranges were narrower than those of controls.

A note on this clone: The antigen is not known.

This sequence was found in a woman in her forties with HIV. V gene TRBV11-2 combines with J gene TRBJ2-2, with 15 positions matching TRBD2. The sequencing used unsorted PBMCs, collected 0.5 years after starting antiretroviral therapy. The CDR3 DNA sequence: TGTGCCAGCAGCATCAGTCCGGGACTAGCGGGGGGTCACACCGGGGAGCTGTTTTTT. Encoded protein: CASSISPGLAGGHTGELFF.